This T cell receptor beta chain was sequenced during a study of neurological immune-mediated disorders. Findings of the study overall: The greatest degree of TCR clonal expansion was observed in HTLV-1-associated myelopathy, with the lowest in multiple sclerosis, below that of healthy controls.

The cDNA was synthesized by means of template-switch 5'RACE, which was carried out with 10-nucleotide random UMIs. TCRdb ran MiXCR on the 5' RACE reads and lists one entry per CDR3 protein. The sample has about 44,000 distinct CDR3 sequences, 20% to 25% seen once. This clonotype was observed many times. Antigen specificity is unknown. Germline V gene lookup returns CDR1 DFQATT and CDR2 SNEGSKA (reference sequence). The CDR3 runs 14 residues. With 0 bases removed from V and 7 bases from J, the gap between germline ends came to 15 bases. Time point defined: technical triplicate 3. Sequencing was done on a sample of PBMCs. The TCR originated in a man in his 60s with HTLV-1-associated myelopathy (HAM/TSP). This chain links TRBV20-1 with TRBJ1-2, with unresolved D. CDR3 coding DNA: TGCAGTGCTAGAGATCATCCACTGGGAGGTGGCTACACCTTC. Its translation is CSARDHPLGGGYTF.